The 24 T cell receptor beta chains below all came from one sample that was sequenced in a study of blood T cell repertoires in COVID-19. The method was immunoSEQ multiplex PCR; TCRdb's version includes in-frame clones alone and lacks a portion of them. The data contain more than 90,000 clones, over 70% of them seen just once; the ten biggest clones take up 4.1%. The specimen sequenced was peripheral blood. The origin of the receptors is a man aged 55 to 70 with acute or convalescent COVID-19.

This clone has more than one count but fewer than ten. The chain has TRBV5-4 and TRBJ1-2; D gene uncertain. From germline, CDR1 is SGHNT and CDR2 YYREEE (reference sequence). The CDR3 runs 14 residues. V was trimmed by 0 bases and J by 7 bases, leaving 13 bases between them. The DNA of the CDR3 is TGTGCCAGCAGCTTGGCCGACGCACGAGGTGGCTACACCTTC. The encoded protein is CASSLADARGGYTF.

The V and J genes are TRBV3-1 (or the pseudogene TRBV3-2) and TRBJ2-1; the match to TRBD2 covers 8 bases. Germline loops: CDR1 LGHDT, CDR2 YNNKEL (reference sequence). V shed 4 bases, J shed 8 bases, and the junction held 7 bases outside the gene matches. This CDR3 spans 14 amino acids. In nucleotides, the CDR3 is TGTGCCAGCAGCCGCGGACTAGCAAAAGATGAGCAGTTCTTC. Its protein is CASSRGLAKDEQFF.

This clone was counted once. CDR3 amino acids: CASSLFPNTEAFF. The CDR3 bases are TGTGCCAGCAGCTTATTTCCAAACACTGAAGCTTTCTTT. The rearrangement joins TRBV7-2 to TRBJ1-1; D unresolved. Trimming removed 2 bases at V and 2 bases at J, with 6 bases between. The germline CDR1 and CDR2 sequences are SGHTA and FQGNSA. This CDR3 has 13 residues.

V usage is TRBV19 and J usage is TRBJ1-5, with D unclear. Germline loops: CDR1 LNHDA, CDR2 SQIVND (reference sequence). CDR3 length: 12 amino acids. Trimming removed 3 bases at V and 8 bases at J, with 8 bases between. The CDR3 region has the DNA TGTGCCAGTAGTATGGATAGCAAGCCCCAGCATTTT. Residues: CASSMDSKPQHF.

J is TRBJ2-7 and V is TRBV15, with a possible D match to TRBD1 (6 bases). Trimming left V 0 bases short and J 2 bases short, with 14 bases between. The germline CDR1 and CDR2 sequences are LNHNV and YYDKDF (reference sequence). The CDR3 loop spans 16 amino acids. The CDR3 coding sequence is TGTGCCACCAGCAGAGATCGGGCAGGGGTAGCCTACGAGCAGTACTTC. It encodes CATSRDRAGVAYEQYF.

The chain employs TRBV5-6 and TRBJ1-1; D is ambiguous. The germline V gene encodes CDR1 SGHDT and CDR2 YYEEEE. V was trimmed by 0 bases and J by 2 bases, leaving 17 bases between them. The CDR3 totals 17 residues. CDR3 DNA sequence: TGTGCCAGCAGCTTGGTGGGCAGCCTTAAACCCAACACTGAAGCTTTCTTT. Protein sequence: CASSLVGSLKPNTEAFF.

This rearrangement joins TRBV6-1 to TRBJ2-7, with 7 bases aligning to TRBD2. The CDR3 extends over 17 amino acids. J gave up 3 bases and V 1 base, and 12 bases lay outside the gene matches. CDR1 and CDR2 from the germline V gene are MNHNS and SASEGT. This CDR3 reads CASSEDNGGTTLYEQYV. As DNA, the CDR3 is TGTGCCAGCAGTGAAGACAACGGGGGGACCACACTCTACGAGCAGTACGTC.

V is TRBV5-1 and J is TRBJ2-7; 10 positions agree with TRBD2. Germline V gives CDR1 SGHRS, CDR2 YFSETQ. J lost 6 bases, V lost 0 bases, and 3 bases had no gene match. CDR3 length: 14 residues. The CDR3 region has the DNA TGCGCCAGCAGCTTGGGTAGGACTAGCGGCGAGCAGTACTTC. Translation gives CASSLGRTSGEQYF. Based on the CDR3 plus reference TRBV5-1 and TRBJ2-7, the full variable domain is KAGVTQTPRYLIKTRGQQVTLSCSPISGHRSVSWYQQTPGQGLQFLFEYFSETQRNKGNFPGRFSGRQFSNSRSEMNVSTLELGDSALYLCASSLGRTSGEQYFGPGTRLTVT.

V usage is TRBV9 and J usage is TRBJ2-3; 10 bases agree with TRBD2. The CDR3 contains 17 residues. In germline, CDR1 is SGDLS, CDR2 YYNGEE. Losses at the gene ends were 3 bases for V and 1 base for J; bases not matched to a gene: 8. In nucleotides, the CDR3 is TGTGCCAGCAGCGCCCATTTGGGGACTAGCGGCACAGATACGCAGTATTTT. Translation gives CASSAHLGTSGTDTQYF.

The table lists this clone with a count of one. CDR3 sequence: CASSLVRGGAQYF. CDR3 nucleotide sequence: TGTGCCAGCAGCTTAGTCAGGGGAGGGGCCCAGTACTTC. The chain combines TRBV13 with TRBJ2-5, with D perhaps TRBD2 (7 bases). Trimming removed 1 base from V and 9 bases from J, with 12 bases in between. This CDR3 has 13 residues. The germline CDR1 and CDR2 sequences are PRHDT and FYEKMQ (reference sequence).

The genes are TRBV30 and TRBJ2-7; 7 nucleotides align to TRBD1. The V and J ends lost 3 bases and 1 base, in that order; junction bases with no gene match: 12. This CDR3 is built from 16 residues. Per the germline V gene, CDR1 is GTSNPN and CDR2 is SVGIG (reference sequence). CDR3 region: CAWRGLQTGFSYEQYF. Here the CDR3 DNA reads TGTGCCTGGAGGGGATTACAGACAGGGTTTTCCTACGAGCAGTACTTC.

The chain uses TRBV5-4 and TRBJ2-5; perhaps TRBD1 as D (5 bases). This CDR3 contains 13 residues. The V gene lost 3 bases and the J gene lost 5 bases, with 11 bases spanning the gap. CDR1 and CDR2 (germline): SGHNT, YYREEE (reference sequence). The CDR3: CASSSPGSETQYF. DNA of the CDR3: TGTGCCAGCAGCTCCCCAGGGTCGGAGACCCAGTACTTC.

The chain employs TRBV28 and TRBJ1-1, with D tentatively TRBD1 (5 bases). The CDR3 runs 15 residues. The V gene lost 4 bases and the J gene lost 5 bases, with 17 bases spanning the gap. Germline lookup yields CDR1 MDHEN and CDR2 SYDVKM. CDR3 in amino acids: CASSSPGGGRTEAFF. DNA for the CDR3: TGTGCCAGCAGTTCCCCCGGGGGGGGACGGACTGAAGCTTTCTTT.

The chain has TRBV5-1 and TRBJ2-7; 12 bases agree with TRBD1. This CDR3 spans 14 amino acids. The germline V gene encodes CDR1 SGHRS and CDR2 YFSETQ. Losses at the gene ends were 4 bases for V and 7 bases for J; bases not matched to a gene: 6. The CDR3, as DNA: TGCGCCAGCAGCGCCGGGACAGGGGGCTGGGAGCAGTACTTC. As protein: CASSAGTGGWEQYF.

The J gene is TRBJ1-2, the V gene TRBV4-3; D call uncertain. The CDR3 spans 13 residues. In germline, CDR1 is LGHNA, CDR2 YSLEER. V was shortened by 3 bases and J by 4 bases, with 9 bases between the two germline ends. The CDR3 spells CASSQQALYGYTF. DNA for the CDR3: TGCGCCAGCAGCCAGCAGGCGCTCTATGGCTACACCTTC.

The chain carries TRBV4-1 and TRBJ2-2, with 7 bases identical to TRBD2. The junction had 10 bases not matched to a gene; V was cut back by 4 bases and J by 2 bases. Looked up from germline, CDR1 is MGHRA and CDR2 is YSYEKL. This CDR3 comprises 17 residues. In DNA form, the CDR3 reads TGCGCCAGCAGCCCCTCCCCGGGACTAAGTAACACCGGGGAGCTGTTTTTT. Residues: CASSPSPGLSNTGELFF.

V and J are TRBV30 and TRBJ1-2, with a tentative D call TRBD1 (6 bases). The CDR3 covers 15 residues. V lost 0 bases and J 6 bases, leaving 17 bases between the germline ends. The germline gives CDR1 GTSNPN, CDR2 SVGIG (reference sequence). CDR3 amino acids: CAWSVGRGSWNGYTF. The CDR3 DNA reads as TGTGCCTGGAGTGTAGGCAGGGGCAGTTGGAATGGCTACACCTTC.

The genes are TRBV5-5 and TRBJ1-1, with D tentatively TRBD1 (6 bases). This CDR3 region has 15 residues. Germline V gene sequence: CDR1 SGHKS, CDR2 YYEKEE (reference sequence). V shed 5 bases and J shed 2 bases, with 16 bases lying between them. CDR3 in DNA: TGTGCCAGCAGTTACCCGGACAGACCCAACACTGAAGCTTTCTTT. Translated, it gives CASSYPDRPNTEAFF.

The V and J genes are TRBV6-1 and TRBJ1-5; 9 bases match TRBD1. Germline V gene lookup returns CDR1 MNHNS and CDR2 SASEGT. This CDR3 region has 15 residues. V dropped 3 bases and J dropped 4; count of bases not matched to a gene: 4. The DNA for the CDR3 is TGTGCCAGCAGTGAGTTGACAGGGGGGAATCAGCCCCAGCATTTT. Translated, it gives CASSELTGGNQPQHF.

This chain links TRBV6-5 with TRBJ1-1, with 9 nucleotides matching TRBD1. V lost 6 bases, J lost 6 bases, and 8 bases stayed unmatched. CDR1 and CDR2 (germline): MNHEY, SVGAGI. This CDR3 contains 14 residues. The CDR3 DNA reads TGTGCCAGCAGGGCGGGGACAGGGTCGGCTGAAGCTTTCTTT. Protein sequence: CASRAGTGSAEAFF.

V is TRBV11-2 and J is TRBJ1-1; D is possibly TRBD1 (6 bases). Trimming removed 5 bases from V and 6 bases from J, with 13 bases in between. From germline, CDR1 is SGHAT and CDR2 FQNNGV. The CDR3 is made up of 13 amino acids. This CDR3 is CASSQRQEPEAFF. The CDR3 DNA reads as TGTGCCAGCAGCCAACGACAGGAGCCTGAAGCTTTCTTT.

The chain combines TRBV7-6 with TRBJ2-1; 9 bases agree with TRBD1. This CDR3 is built from 15 residues. Germline CDR1 is SGHVS and CDR2 is FNYEAQ. V lost 6 bases to trimming and J lost 6 bases; unmatched junction nucleotides: 9. Here the CDR3 DNA reads TGTGCCAGCAGTCCCGGGACAGGGTGGGGCAATGAGCAGTTCTTC. It translates to CASSPGTGWGNEQFF.

About this clone itself: Additional DNA sequences in this sample encode the identical CDR3. J is TRBJ1-5 and V is TRBV19, with D tentatively TRBD1 (5 bases). The V and J ends lost 2 bases and 5 bases respectively, with 10 bases between them. Per the germline V gene, CDR1 is LNHDA and CDR2 is SQIVND (reference sequence). This CDR3 contains 14 residues. The chain's CDR3 is CASSIRGSDQPQHF. The CDR3 coding sequence is TGTGCCAGTAGTATAAGGGGCAGCGATCAGCCCCAGCATTTT.

The chain links TRBV11-3 to TRBJ1-2; D is ambiguous. CDR3 length equals 14 residues. Trimming removed 0 bases from V and 7 bases from J, with 12 bases in between. Looked up from germline, CDR1 is SGHNT and CDR2 is YENEEA. Here the CDR3 reads CASSLDLGDSGYTF. Here the CDR3 DNA reads TGTGCCAGCAGCTTAGATCTCGGGGATTCTGGCTACACCTTC.